This passage covers 20 T cell receptor beta chains from one sample sequenced in a study of T cells after yellow fever vaccination. TCRdb recomputed calls from the 5' RACE reads with MiXCR, one row per CDR3 protein. Altogether about 630,000 distinct CDR3 sequences are present, roughly 12% being singletons, with the ten largest covering around 14%. The sample consisted of PBMCs, taken on the day of the yellow fever booster vaccination. Receptors originate from a man aged 25-45 years who received the YFV17D yellow fever vaccine.

This chain links TRBV10-3 with TRBJ2-7, with TRBD2 matching 8 bases. In germline, CDR1 is ENHRY, CDR2 SYGVKD. Trimming at V came to 3 bases and at J to 2 bases, leaving 6 bases not matched to a gene. This CDR3 is built from 15 residues. CDR3 loop: CAISDAGGVPYEQYF. CDR3 bases: TGTGCCATCAGTGACGCGGGAGGAGTCCCCTACGAGCAGTACTTC.

The J gene is TRBJ2-1, the V gene TRBV9; tentatively, D is TRBD2 (7 bases). The V gene lost 0 bases and the J gene lost 0 bases, with 13 bases spanning the gap. The V gene's germline CDR1 is SGDLS and CDR2 YYNGEE. This CDR3 spans 17 amino acids. CDR3 sequence (DNA): TGTGCCAGCAGCGTAGAAGGGGGGGTCAGCTCCTACAATGAGCAGTTCTTC. Encoded protein: CASSVEGGVSSYNEQFF. Together with reference TRBV9 and TRBJ2-1, the CDR3 gives the full variable domain: DSGVTQTPKHLITATGQRVTLRCSPRSGDLSVYWYQQSLDQGLQFLIQYYNGEERAKGNILERFSAQQFPDLHSELNLSSLELGDSALYFCASSVEGGVSSYNEQFFGPGTRLTVL.

This clonotype has a handful of counts. The CDR3 region is CSVGGSGTDEQYF. The CDR3 bases are TGCAGCGTTGGAGGCTCGGGTACAGACGAGCAGTACTTC. The chain is built from TRBV29-1 and TRBJ2-7; D remains ambiguous. This CDR3 is 13 amino acids long. V dropped 4 bases and J dropped 5 bases, with 15 bases sitting between them. In germline, CDR1 is SQVTM, CDR2 ANQGSEA.

The rearrangement uses TRBV20-1 and TRBJ2-5; 8 nucleotides line up with TRBD2. V shed 2 bases and J 3 bases; nucleotides not matched to a gene: 2. This CDR3 spans 13 amino acids. Germline values: CDR1 DFQATT, CDR2 SNEGSKA (reference sequence). The CDR3 DNA is TGCAGTGCTAGATCGGGACTAGAAGAGACCCAGTACTTC. Translation: CSARSGLEETQYF.

The chain recombines TRBV6-1 with TRBJ2-3, with 10 bases that match TRBD2. The CDR3 is 17 residues long. The junction had 10 bases not matched to a gene; V was cut back by 5 bases and J by 2 bases. The V gene's germline CDR1 is MNHNS and CDR2 SASEGT. CDR3 protein: CASSTRLLAGYTDTQYF. As DNA, the CDR3 is TGTGCCAGCAGTACCCGCCTACTAGCGGGGTACACAGATACGCAGTATTTT.

V usage is TRBV5-6 and J usage is TRBJ2-1; 7 nucleotides line up with TRBD1. Trimming removed 4 bases from V and 7 bases from J; junction bases left unmatched: 14. Germline values: CDR1 SGHDT, CDR2 YYEEEE. This CDR3 region has 16 residues. The CDR3 reads CASSPSRQGVRNEQFF. CDR3 in DNA: TGTGCCAGCAGCCCCTCCCGCCAGGGGGTCCGTAATGAGCAGTTCTTC.

This clonotype was counted a single time. The chain links TRBV12-3 or TRBV12-4 to TRBJ2-3; tentatively, D is TRBD1 (5 bases). Trimming cost V 6 bases and J 2 bases, with 15 bases left between them. This CDR3 region has 15 residues. CDR3 residues: CASSLGVRATDTQYF. CDR3 bases: TGTGCCAGCAGCCTAGGGGTCCGGGCCACAGATACGCAGTATTTT.

The rearrangement joins TRBV19 to TRBJ1-5, with TRBD1 as a possible D gene (6 bases). Germline loops: CDR1 LNHDA, CDR2 SQIVND (reference sequence). This CDR3 region has 15 residues. V gave up 7 bases and J gave up 3 bases, with 16 bases separating them. CDR3 sequence: CASTLQGDYNQPQHF. CDR3 nucleotide sequence: TGTGCCAGTACTCTACAGGGAGACTACAATCAGCCCCAGCATTTT.

The chain recombines TRBV11-2 with TRBJ2-1; maybe TRBD2 (5 bases). The V end lost 1 base, the J end lost 4 bases, and 14 bases lay between the germline ends. The CDR3 is 16 amino acids. The germline V gene encodes CDR1 SGHAT and CDR2 FQNNGV. The DNA for the CDR3 is TGTGCCAGCAGCTTAGTTCGGGGAGTGGGGTACAATGAGCAGTTCTTC. Translated, it gives CASSLVRGVGYNEQFF. The whole variable domain, filled in from reference TRBV11-2 and TRBJ2-1, reads EAGVAQSPRYKIIEKRQSVAFWCNPISGHATLYWYQQILGQGPKLLIQFQNNGVVDDSQLPKDRFSAERLKGVDSTLKIQPAKLEDSAVYLCASSLVRGVGYNEQFFGPGTRLTVL.

The sample holds a few counts of this clonotype. This chain uses TRBV4-3 with TRBJ2-7, with 10 bases aligning to TRBD2. Germline V gives CDR1 LGHNA, CDR2 YSLEER. The CDR3 totals 15 residues. V lost 2 bases and J lost 4; bases outside the gene matches: 5. CDR3 nucleotides: TGCGCCAGCAGCCAACAATCTAGCGGGAGTTACGAGCAGTACTTC. Its protein is CASSQQSSGSYEQYF.

The rearrangement uses TRBV7-8 and TRBJ1-1; 7 bases match TRBD1. Germline CDR1 SGHVS, CDR2 FQNEAQ. The CDR3 runs 15 residues. The V segment lost 0 bases and the J segment 7 bases; nucleotides outside the gene matches: 8. The CDR3 nucleotides are TGTGCCAGCAGCTTAGCGTACGGCAGGGGGATTGAAGCTTTCTTT. The encoded protein is CASSLAYGRGIEAFF.

The table lists this clonotype with a few counts. The chain links TRBV2 to TRBJ2-1; perhaps TRBD2 as D (6 bases). The CDR3 extends over 12 amino acids. V was shortened by 4 bases and J by 14 bases, with 15 bases between the two germline ends. CDR1 and CDR2 (germline): SNHLY, FYNNEI. The CDR3, as DNA: TGTGCCAGCAGTGCATTAACTAGCTTTAAGTTCTTC. Its protein product is CASSALTSFKFF.

This chain links TRBV29-1 with TRBJ2-2; possibly TRBD1 for D (5 bases). Trimming shortened V by 6 bases and J by 5 bases, and 13 bases separated the two germline ends. The CDR3 is 13 amino acids. Germline V gives CDR1 SQVTM, CDR2 ANQGSEA. The CDR3 DNA reads as TGCAGCGTGAGTGCGGCAGGGACCGGGGAGCTGTTTTTT. It is translated as CSVSAAGTGELFF.

The chain links TRBV5-1 to TRBJ2-1; 8 positions agree with TRBD2. Germline V gene sequence: CDR1 SGHRS, CDR2 YFSETQ. The CDR3 is 14 amino acids. The V gene end was trimmed by 5 bases and the J gene end by 6 bases; junction bases not matched to a gene: 7. CDR3 sequence (DNA): TGCGCCAGCAGTGAGAGCGGGAGAGTCAATGAGCAGTTCTTC. Translating gives CASSESGRVNEQFF.

There are a few counts of this clonotype. Here the CDR3 reads CASSKGGWDEQFF. The DNA for the CDR3 is TGTGCCAGCAGCAAAGGGGGTTGGGATGAGCAGTTCTTC. V usage is TRBV14 and J usage is TRBJ2-1; D may be TRBD1 (6 bases). V was shortened by 5 bases and J by 8 bases, with 13 bases between the two germline ends. This CDR3 is 13 amino acids long. Per the germline V gene, CDR1 is SGHDN and CDR2 is FVKESK.

The V call is TRBV6-6, the J call TRBJ1-1; D is uncertain. This CDR3 has 12 amino acids. Deletions cut 2 bases from V and 7 bases from J, with 8 bases between. Germline V CDR1 and CDR2: MNHNY, SVGAGI (reference sequence). DNA of the CDR3: TGTGCCAGCAGTTACACGTCGGGTGAAGCTTTCTTT. Protein sequence: CASSYTSGEAFF.

The chain combines TRBV27 with TRBJ1-3; D remains unclear. Between the trimmed V and J ends, which lost 6 bases and 0 bases, there was a span of 12 bases. The CDR3 is made up of 15 amino acids. Germline lookup yields CDR1 MNHEY and CDR2 SMNVEV (reference sequence). In nucleotides, the CDR3 is TGTGCCAGCAGCTCCAACGGTTTCTCTGGAAACACCATATATTTT. Amino acids: CASSSNGFSGNTIYF.

This clonotype was detected a few times. The gene calls are TRBV28 and TRBJ2-7; D uncertain. This CDR3 region has 12 residues. The germline gives CDR1 MDHEN, CDR2 SYDVKM. V was cut by 5 bases and J by 5 bases, with 10 bases left in between. The CDR3 is CASSLRGHEQYF. DNA for the CDR3: TGTGCCAGCAGTCTGCGTGGACACGAGCAGTACTTC.

This rearrangement joins TRBV27 to TRBJ1-1; 8 bases align to TRBD1. The ends lost 4 bases at V and 4 bases at J; junction bases unmatched: 5. This CDR3 is 14 amino acids long. Germline V gene data show CDR1 as MNHEY and CDR2 as SMNVEV (reference sequence). CDR3 DNA: TGTGCCAGCAGTTGGGACAGGAAGGCCACTGAAGCTTTCTTT. Protein: CASSWDRKATEAFF.

In this sample, this clonotype turned up a few times. The J gene is TRBJ2-6, the V gene TRBV5-1, with D possibly called TRBD1 or TRBD2 (5 bases each). CDR1 and CDR2 (germline): SGHRS, YFSETQ. V lost 0 bases to trimming and J lost 4 bases, with 11 bases between them. This CDR3 has 16 amino acids. CDR3 region: CASSLEGSLGANVLTF. CDR3 nucleotides: TGCGCCAGCAGCTTGGAGGGGAGTCTGGGGGCCAACGTCCTGACTTTC.